These 11 T cell receptor beta chains were all obtained from the same sample, sequenced in a study of graft-versus-host responses after intestinal transplantation. Some clones are missing from TCRdb's copy, which holds only in-frame ones; the method was immunoSEQ multiplex PCR. The table has 9,500 or so clones, roughly 88% seen once. The specimen was PBMCs, collected 230 to 250 days after intestinal transplant. The receptor source for this set is a human patient who received an intestinal transplant, so some T cells may come from the graft donor.

This clone has only a few counts. The chain recombines TRBV6-1 with TRBJ1-5; 9 nucleotides line up with TRBD1. After removal of 4 bases from V and 0 bases from J, the junction contained 10 bases not matched to a gene. Germline assignment: CDR1 MNHNS and CDR2 SASEGT. The CDR3 is made up of 18 amino acids. The CDR3: CASSGTGTGFFSNQPQHF. The DNA of the CDR3 is TGTGCCAGCAGTGGGACCGGGACAGGGTTCTTTAGCAATCAGCCCCAGCATTTT.

The genes are TRBV27 and TRBJ2-1; TRBD2 matches at 10 bases. The germline V gene encodes CDR1 MNHEY and CDR2 SMNVEV (reference sequence). V shed 0 bases, J shed 9 bases, and the junction held 14 bases outside the gene matches. The CDR3 contains 18 residues. The CDR3 region has the DNA TGTGCCAGCAGTTTATCCTTGCGGGCTAGCGGGAGCCTACTTGAGCAGTTCTTC. Translation gives CASSLSLRASGSLLEQFF.

V usage is TRBV7-3 and J usage is TRBJ2-7; D remains unclear. V lost 0 bases and J 3 bases, leaving 9 bases between the germline ends. This CDR3 spans 14 amino acids. Germline loops: CDR1 SGHTA, CDR2 FQGTGA. The CDR3 is CASSLTGPDYEQYF. For the CDR3, the DNA is TGTGCCAGCAGCTTAACTGGGCCCGACTACGAGCAGTACTTC.

The chain uses TRBV27 and TRBJ1-2; maybe TRBD1 (5 bases). Trimming took off 11 bases at V and 6 bases at J, with 25 bases between the two ends. The CDR3 totals 15 residues. Germline-derived CDR1 and CDR2 are MNHEY and SMNVEV (reference sequence). DNA for the CDR3: TGTGCCGTGGGGGGAGGGGCTTTTAGGGAAAATGGCTACACCTTC. Its protein product is CAVGGGAFRENGYTF.

The chain uses TRBV4-2 and TRBJ1-4; 7 bases agree with TRBD1. The V and J ends lost 4 bases and 7 bases, in that order; junction bases with no gene match: 12. The CDR3 is 16 residues long. Germline V gene lookup returns CDR1 LGHNA and CDR2 YNFKEQ. The CDR3, as DNA: TGTGCCAGCAGCCCTACAGGGGTTTTAGAAGGTGAAAAACTGTTTTTT. Protein product: CASSPTGVLEGEKLFF.

The rearrangement uses TRBV5-6 and TRBJ2-5; 9 positions match TRBD1. V lost 0 bases to trimming and J lost 0 bases; unmatched junction nucleotides: 3. The CDR3 length is 16 residues. Germline values: CDR1 SGHDT, CDR2 YYEEEE. The chain's CDR3 is CASSLGGTGNQETQYF. The CDR3 DNA is TGTGCCAGCAGCTTGGGGGGGACAGGGAACCAAGAGACCCAGTACTTC.

This chain uses TRBV4-3 with TRBJ2-5; the match to TRBD1 covers 10 bases. Germline CDR1 reads LGHNA; CDR2 reads YSLEER. The length of the CDR3 is 18 residues. Trimming at V came to 3 bases and at J to 5 bases, leaving 15 bases not matched to a gene. DNA of the CDR3: TGCGCCAGCAGCCAGTTATCCGGACAGGGGGGGATTGTGGAGACCCAGTACTTC. Translating it yields CASSQLSGQGGIVETQYF.

The count of this clone is one. V gene TRBV5-5 combines with J gene TRBJ2-1; TRBD2 matches 10 bases. Losses at the gene ends were 4 bases for V and 3 bases for J; bases not matched to a gene: 4. Germline V lookup: CDR1 SGHKS, CDR2 YYEKEE (reference sequence). The CDR3 is 15 residues long. CDR3 loop: CASSVRTSGYNEQFF. The CDR3 DNA is TGTGCCAGCAGCGTCCGGACTAGCGGCTACAATGAGCAGTTCTTC.

J is TRBJ2-7 and V is TRBV5-1; D might be TRBD2 (5 bases). Trimming took off 3 bases at V and 2 bases at J, with 12 bases between the two ends. This CDR3 contains 14 residues. Germline V gives CDR1 SGHRS, CDR2 YFSETQ. The CDR3 region is CASSSFGVAYEQYF. In DNA, the CDR3 is TGCGCCAGCAGCTCCTTCGGGGTTGCCTACGAGCAGTACTTC.

The table lists this clone with a few counts. CDR3 nucleotide sequence: TGTGCCAGTAGTATAGCAGGGGGCAATCAGCCCCAGCATTTT. This sequence encodes CASSIAGGNQPQHF. The genes are TRBV19 and TRBJ1-5; maybe TRBD1 (6 bases). Germline lookup yields CDR1 LNHDA and CDR2 SQIVND (reference sequence). Trimming shortened V by 1 base and J by 2 bases, and 6 bases separated the two germline ends. The CDR3 runs to 14 residues. Drawing the rest from reference TRBV19 and TRBJ1-5, the complete variable domain is DGGITQSPKYLFRKEGQNVTLSCEQNLNHDAMYWYRQDPGQGLRLIYYSQIVNDFQKGDIAEGYSVSREKKESFPLTVTSAQKNPTAFYLCASSIAGGNQPQHFGDGTRLSIL.

The V call is TRBV4-2, the J call TRBJ1-1, with 11 nucleotides matching TRBD1. The V and J ends lost 2 bases and 5 bases, in that order; junction bases with no gene match: 10. The CDR3 has 17 amino acids. Germline assignment: CDR1 LGHNA and CDR2 YNFKEQ. CDR3 in DNA: TGTGCCAGCAGCCAATACAGCCTCCGGGACAGGGGGACTGAAGCTTTCTTT. Encoded protein: CASSQYSLRDRGTEAFF.